This TCR beta chain emerged from a study of CD8 T cells in Susac syndrome. With random hexamers, reverse transcription was performed on about 0.45 to 1 ug of RNA. TCRdb re-called the immunoSEQ multiplex PCR reads through MiXCR, storing one row per CDR3 protein. This table has under 200,000 distinct CDR3 sequences, about 96% appearing once. The germline V and J ends were trimmed by 0 bases and 8 bases, with 10 bases remaining between them. CDR1 LNHNV and CDR2 YYDKDF come from the germline V gene (reference sequence). The length of the CDR3 is 14 residues. The clonotype originates from a human donor with Susac syndrome. Sequencing was performed on CD4+ T cells from PBMCs. The V call is TRBV15, the J call TRBJ1-4; a weak D match, TRBD1 (5 bases). CDR3 sequence: CATSRDRGPEKLFF. Here the CDR3 DNA reads TGTGCCACCAGCAGAGATAGGGGTCCCGAAAAACTGTTTTTT.